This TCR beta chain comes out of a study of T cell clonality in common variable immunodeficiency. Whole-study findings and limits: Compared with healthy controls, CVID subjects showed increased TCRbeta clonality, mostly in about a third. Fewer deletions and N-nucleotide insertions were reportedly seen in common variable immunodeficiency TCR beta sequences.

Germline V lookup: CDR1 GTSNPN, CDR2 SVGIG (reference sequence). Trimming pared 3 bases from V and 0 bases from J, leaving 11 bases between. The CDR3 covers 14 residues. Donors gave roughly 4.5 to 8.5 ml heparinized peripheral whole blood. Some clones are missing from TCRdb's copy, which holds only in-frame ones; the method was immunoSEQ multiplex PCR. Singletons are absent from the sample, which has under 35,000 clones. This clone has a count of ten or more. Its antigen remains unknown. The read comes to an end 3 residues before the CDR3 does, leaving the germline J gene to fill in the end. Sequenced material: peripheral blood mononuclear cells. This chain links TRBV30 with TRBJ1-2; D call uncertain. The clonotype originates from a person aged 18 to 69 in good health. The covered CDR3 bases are TGTGCCTGGAGCCCTAAACTAGCTAACTATGGC. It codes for CAWSPKLANYG. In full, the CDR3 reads CAWSPKLANYGYTF.